This is a list of T cell receptor beta chains from one sample in a study of T cell changes during pregnancy in multiple sclerosis. TCRdb's table, derived via immunoSEQ multiplex PCR, lists solely in-frame clones and lacks some. Found here are about 40,000 clones, around 90% of them singletons; the top ten hold about 0.45%. Source: CD4+ T cells from peripheral blood mononuclear cells, taken in the third trimester of pregnancy. Every receptor here comes from a female donor with multiple sclerosis, enrolled in a pregnancy study. Both conserved end residues are trimmed from each CDR3.

V: TRBV27
J: TRBJ1-1
CDR3: ASSYVDSTEAF

V: TRBV28
J: TRBJ2-1
CDR3: ASSFHRGNEQF

V: TRBV5-1
J: TRBJ2-7
CDR3: ASSLAAGPYEQY

V: TRBV5-1
J: TRBJ2-2
CDR3: ASSLAVPGELF

V: TRBV28
J: TRBJ2-1
CDR3: ASSSPSDTYNEQF

V: TRBV29-1
J: TRBJ2-7
CDR3: SGQTLYEQY

V: TRBV25-1
J: TRBJ1-1
CDR3: ASSDSWGDTEAF

V: TRBV6-4
J: TRBJ1-5
CDR3: ASSDKAGVGSYSNQPQH

V: TRBV7-9
J: TRBJ2-1
CDR3: ASSLAEKLLEQF

V: TRBV29-1
J: TRBJ2-3
CDR3: SVNQGSTDTQY